This T cell receptor (beta chain) was identified during a study of blood T cell repertoires in COVID-19. V was pared by 0 bases and J by 6 bases, with 12 bases between. Looked up from germline, CDR1 is SGHNT and CDR2 is YYREEE (reference sequence). This CDR3 contains 15 residues. Profiled with immunoSEQ multiplex PCR; TCRdb holds only in-frame clones, not every one. This table has fewer than 450,000 clones, over 75% appearing once. Sequencing used PBMCs or T cells enriched from blood (not recorded which). The chain uses TRBV5-4 and TRBJ2-2; perhaps TRBD1 as D (5 bases). The sequence derives from a woman aged 35 to 49 with acute COVID-19. This CDR3 is CASSLDNRLAGELFF. CDR3 in DNA: TGTGCCAGCAGCTTGGATAACAGGCTGGCCGGGGAGCTGTTTTTT.